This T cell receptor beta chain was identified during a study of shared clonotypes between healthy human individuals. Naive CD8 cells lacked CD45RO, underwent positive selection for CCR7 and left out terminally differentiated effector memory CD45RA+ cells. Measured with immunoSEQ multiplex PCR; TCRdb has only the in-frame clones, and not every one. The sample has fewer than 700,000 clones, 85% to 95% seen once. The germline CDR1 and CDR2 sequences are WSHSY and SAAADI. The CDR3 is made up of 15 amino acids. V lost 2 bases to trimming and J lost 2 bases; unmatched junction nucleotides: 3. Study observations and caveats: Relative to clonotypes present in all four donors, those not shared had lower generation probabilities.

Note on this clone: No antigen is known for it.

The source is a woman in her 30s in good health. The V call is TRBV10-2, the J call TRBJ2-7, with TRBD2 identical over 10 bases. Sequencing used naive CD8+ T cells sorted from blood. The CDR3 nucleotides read TGCGCCAGCAGTGAGGGAGCGGGAGGGCCCTACGAGCAGTACTTC. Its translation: CASSEGAGGPYEQYF.